This entry features one T cell receptor beta chain sequence. Trimming took 3 bases from V and 6 from J, leaving 15 bases between them. CDR3 length: 15 residues. Germline V lookup: CDR1 SGDLS, CDR2 YYNGEE. This sample was taken from a study of identical twins. TCRdb ran MiXCR on the 5' RACE reads and lists one entry per CDR3 protein. The table has hundreds of thousands of distinct CDR3 sequences, 21% seen once; the top ten hold roughly 4%. This same sample was also part of a study on T cells expressing NK-cell markers. That work contributes: The CD3+CD56-NKG2C+ fraction was also led by these clonotypes in a few donors.

Material: PBMCs. V usage is TRBV9 and J usage is TRBJ2-2; possibly TRBD1 or TRBD2 for D (6 bases each). This clonotype originated in a woman aged 18-30 years in good health. This CDR3 is CASSDEGGPAGELFF. The CDR3 DNA is TGTGCCAGCAGCGACGAAGGGGGGCCGGCCGGGGAGCTGTTTTTT.